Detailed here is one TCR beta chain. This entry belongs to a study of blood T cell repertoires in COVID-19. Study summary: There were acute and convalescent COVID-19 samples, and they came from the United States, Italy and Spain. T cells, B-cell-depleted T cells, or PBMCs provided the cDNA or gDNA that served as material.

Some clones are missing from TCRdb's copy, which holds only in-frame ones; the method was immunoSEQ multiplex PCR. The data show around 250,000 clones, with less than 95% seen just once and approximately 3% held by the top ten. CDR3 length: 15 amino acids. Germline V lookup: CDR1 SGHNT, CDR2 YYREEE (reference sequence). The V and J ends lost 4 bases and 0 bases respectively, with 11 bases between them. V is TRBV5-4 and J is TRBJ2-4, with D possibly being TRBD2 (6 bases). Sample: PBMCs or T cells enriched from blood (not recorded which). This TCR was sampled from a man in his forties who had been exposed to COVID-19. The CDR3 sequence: CASSRDSSAKNIQYF. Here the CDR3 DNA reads TGTGCCAGCAGCCGGGACTCCTCAGCCAAAAACATTCAGTACTTC.